This T cell receptor (beta chain) is drawn from a study of a mutant IDH1 vaccine in newly diagnosed glioma. TCRdb keeps only in-frame clones here, not all; method: immunoSEQ multiplex PCR. The table shows fewer than 100,000 clones, with approximately 90% occurring only once. Sample time point: baseline, week 1 (first vaccination visit). Treatment indicated: pre-vaccination baseline after standard-of-care therapy. Newly diagnosed WHO grade 3 or 4 IDH1-mutant, ATRX-lost astrocytomas were identified in the donors. Germline loops: CDR1 MNHEY, CDR2 SMNVEV (reference sequence). The V end lost 6 bases, the J end lost 0 bases, and 12 bases lay between the germline ends. The CDR3 has 14 amino acids.

This rearrangement joins TRBV27 to TRBJ2-7, with D perhaps matching TRBD1 (5 bases). The TCR sequence derives from a woman aged 45-60 years with glioma. Sequenced here: PBMCs, sampled from a glioma patient treated with radiotherapy, temozolomide or both. CDR3 sequence (DNA): TGTGCCAGCAGGAGACAGACGAGCTCCTACGAGCAGTACTTC. Its protein product is CASRRQTSSYEQYF.